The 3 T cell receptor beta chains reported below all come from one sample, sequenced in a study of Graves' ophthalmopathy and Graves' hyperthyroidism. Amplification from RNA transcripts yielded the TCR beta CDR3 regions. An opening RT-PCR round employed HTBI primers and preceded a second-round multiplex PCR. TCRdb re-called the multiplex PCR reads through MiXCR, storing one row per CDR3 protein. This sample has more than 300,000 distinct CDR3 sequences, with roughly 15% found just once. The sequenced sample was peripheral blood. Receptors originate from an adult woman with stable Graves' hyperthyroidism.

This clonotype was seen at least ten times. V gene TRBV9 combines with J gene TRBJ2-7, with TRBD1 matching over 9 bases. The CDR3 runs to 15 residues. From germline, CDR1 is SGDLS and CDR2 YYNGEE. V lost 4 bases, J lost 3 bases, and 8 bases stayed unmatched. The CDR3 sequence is CASSPDQDRGYEQYF. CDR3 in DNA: TGTGCCAGCAGCCCCGACCAGGACAGGGGCTACGAGCAGTACTTC.

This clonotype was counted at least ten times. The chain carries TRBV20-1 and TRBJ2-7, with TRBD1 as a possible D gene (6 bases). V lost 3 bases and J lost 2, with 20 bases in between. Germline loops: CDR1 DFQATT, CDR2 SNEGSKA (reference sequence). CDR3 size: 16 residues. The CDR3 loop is CSASDRNRDTAYEQYF. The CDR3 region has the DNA TGCAGTGCTAGCGATCGGAACCGGGACACAGCCTACGAGCAGTACTTC.

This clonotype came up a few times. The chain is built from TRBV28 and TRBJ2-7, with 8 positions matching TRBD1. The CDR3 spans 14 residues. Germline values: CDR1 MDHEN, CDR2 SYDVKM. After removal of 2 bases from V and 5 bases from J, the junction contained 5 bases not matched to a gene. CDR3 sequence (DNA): TGTGCCAGCAGTTTAGGCAGGGGGCGCAACGAGCAGTACTTC. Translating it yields CASSLGRGRNEQYF.